This entry features one T cell receptor (beta chain) sequence. This receptor's antigen is unknown. Per-nucleotide qualities are absent, and no much larger clonotype sits a single base away. Memory regulatory T cells were isolated by sorting for CD4+ CD45RA- CD25high cells. Tumor-draining lymph nodes were classified as non-invaded or invaded according to the absence or presence of metastatic tumor cells. T cells were pre-enriched with a Miltenyi Pan T Cell isolation kit before staining and sorting. Immunohistochemistry for estrogen receptor, progesterone receptor, HER2 and Ki-67 was used to characterize primary tumors. Fresh surgical tissue was processed within a few hours after surgery by cutting into small fragments. The tissue fragments were enzymatically digested with Liberase TL plus DNase for 15 to 20 minutes and then passed through a 40-micrometer strainer. After DAPI live/dead staining, sorting was performed on a BD FACS Aria II with about 97-99% purity. Sorted cells were lysed in TCL buffer, and RNA was purified using a Norgen Single Cell RNA purification kit that included DNase treatment.

Trimming removed 3 bases from V and 5 bases from J, leaving 13 bases between the germline ends. From cysteine to phenylalanine, the CDR3 is 14 amino acids long. Of all the DNA, just the CDR3 is kept, 42 bases in frame from base 1. Library prep was done by bulk RNA-seq. Sequencing relied on an Illumina HiSeq 2500. Per the authors' processing: In the separate targeted TCR-seq dataset, CDR3 sequences were extracted from raw reads and quantified using MiXCR version 2.1.5 with default parameters. The separate targeted TCR-seq dataset defined each TCR-beta clone by its combination of V gene, J gene and CDR3 sequence. In the separate targeted TCR-seq dataset, clones with fewer than three counts were first removed, after which only the 90% most strongly expressed clones per sample were kept. The separate targeted TCR-seq dataset calculated Treg-Tconv overlap for each tissue as the number of shared clones divided by the total number of Treg clones, multiplied by 100. TCRdb took the public reads, trimmed them with fastp at Q25, ran MiXCR for clone calling and kept in-frame beta chains. Every CDR3 protein is listed once, alongside the most common genes and DNA of its rows. The V and J calls come from TCRdb's annotation, not from the publication. The sample yields about 3,100 distinct CDR3 sequences; approximately 52% were counted once. About 3% of the sample goes to the ten largest clones.

This record comes from a study of draining lymph node invasion in breast cancer (TCRdb year 2020). Turning to the overall study: Histology and cytokeratin immunohistochemistry were used to diagnose nodal metastasis, and EpCAM/CD45 flow cytometry was used to confirm the diagnosis. Across breast cancer tissues, a separate targeted assay used bulk TCR-beta CDR3 sequencing to compare sorted memory regulatory T cells with memory conventional CD4 T cells. From every patient, the primary tumor plus matched non-invaded and tumor-invaded tumor-draining lymph nodes were collected, and both Treg and Tconv subsets were profiled. Lymph nodes from about five patients were covered by the separate targeted TCR sequencing, and for three of those patients the primary tumors were sequenced as well. Overall results and qualifications from the work: Some clones from the top 100 tumor clones were found in both invaded and non-invaded nodes, which suggests recirculation between the tumor and the draining nodes. According to the targeted TCR-seq data, Tregs appeared to be more clonally expanded than Tconvs in every tissue, and both subsets had lower diversity in tumor than in lymph nodes. TCRs shared between Treg and Tconv subsets were regarded as suggestive, but not proof, of a common clonal origin. Roughly 14-25% of Treg TCRs were shared with Tconvs per tissue, interpreted as suggesting peripheral Treg induction. Whether Treg conversion occurred in a given organ or whether converted Tregs recirculated between nodes and tumor could not be resolved from the data. Tracking of the top-100 tumor clones could be carried out in just a couple of patients.

The receptor comes from a female donor with luminal breast cancer. The rearranged chain carries TRBV12-3 or TRBV12-4 and TRBJ2-5; no D gene is confidently identified. Sequenced: sorted memory Tregs from a lymph node. Explained via the paper, the cell subset or site label denotes: CD45RA-negative sorted CD4+ T cells (memory Tconv or effector/memory Treg). Here the CDR3 is given as CASSLDRARETQYF. Read as DNA, the sequence is TGTGCCAGCAGTTTGGACCGGGCTCGGGAGACCCAGTACTTC.